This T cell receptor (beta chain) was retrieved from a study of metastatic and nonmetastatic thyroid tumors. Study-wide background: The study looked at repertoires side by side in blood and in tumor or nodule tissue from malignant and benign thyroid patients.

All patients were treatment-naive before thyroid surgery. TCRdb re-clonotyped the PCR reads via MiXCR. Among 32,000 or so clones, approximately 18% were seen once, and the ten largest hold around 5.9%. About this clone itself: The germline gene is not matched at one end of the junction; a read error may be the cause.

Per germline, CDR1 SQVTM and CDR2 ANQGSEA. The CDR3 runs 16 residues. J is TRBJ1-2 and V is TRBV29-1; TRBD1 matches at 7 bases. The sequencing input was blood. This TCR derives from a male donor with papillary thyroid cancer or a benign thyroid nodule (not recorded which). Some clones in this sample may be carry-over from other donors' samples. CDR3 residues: CIVEGEVEGAYYGYTF. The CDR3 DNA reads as TGCATCGTTGAAGGCGAGGTTGAGGGGGCGTACTATGGCTACACCTTC.